Below are 27 T cell receptor beta chains sequenced from a single sample in a study of T-cell reconstitution after alpha-beta-depleted transplantation in children (dated by TCRdb to about 2016). Libraries were prepared through PCR. Sequencing was performed on an Illumina HiSeq 2500. To normalize quantification of the TCRbeta repertoire, the TCR libraries were built with molecular barcoding that relied on unique molecular identifiers. Through fastp at Q25 and MiXCR, TCRdb rebuilt clones from the public reads, retaining in-frame beta chains. For every CDR3 protein sequence, its rows merge into one entry that carries the most common genes and DNA. The sample table records about 360,000 distinct CDR3 sequences; 13% of these occur just once. The top ten constitute around 4.5% of the sample. Sequences were derived from PBMCs, sampled from the stem cell graft. The receptor source for this set is a human donor who donated a stem cell graft to a child with Fanconi anemia.

This clonotype has ten or more counts. The rearrangement links TRBV9 to TRBJ2-2, with D hard to call. Trimming left V 0 bases short and J 6 bases short, with 9 bases between. The CDR3 runs 14 residues. Germline CDR1 is SGDLS and CDR2 is YYNGEE. CDR3 amino acids: CASSVATVPGELFF. The CDR3 DNA sequence: TGTGCCAGCAGCGTAGCTACGGTCCCCGGGGAGCTGTTTTTT.

This clonotype has just a few counts. The V and J genes are TRBV4-3 and TRBJ2-1, with D perhaps matching TRBD1 or TRBD2 (5 bases each). There are 14 residues in the CDR3. Trimming took off 1 base at V and 8 bases at J, with 12 bases between the two ends. CDR1 is LGHNA and CDR2 is YSLEER in the germline V gene. CDR3 coding DNA: TGCGCCAGCAGCCAAGCGCCCAGGGACCATGAGCAGTTCTTC. It specifies CASSQAPRDHEQFF.

The sample holds a few counts of this clonotype. This chain links TRBV21-1 with TRBJ1-2. TRBV21-1 is deemed a pseudogene. CDR3 length: 11 residues. The CDR3 DNA reads TGTGCCAGCACCACGGACTCAGGCTACACCTTC. Residues: CASTTDSGYTF.

There are many counts of this clonotype. The chain joins TRBV7-9 to TRBJ1-1; D uncertain. Germline loops: CDR1 SEHNR, CDR2 FQNEAQ (reference sequence). Trimming left V 5 bases short and J 5 bases short, with 12 bases between. The CDR3 spans 13 residues. This chain's CDR3 is CASSENRDTEAFF. Here the CDR3 DNA reads TGTGCCAGCAGCGAAAACAGAGATACTGAAGCTTTCTTT.

This clonotype occurred a few times. The chain has TRBV12-3 or TRBV12-4 and TRBJ1-5, with D unclear. V was pared by 2 bases and J by 1 base, with 9 bases between. The CDR3 has 15 residues. The CDR3 DNA sequence: TGTGCCAGCAGTTTATTACATGGGAGCAATCAGCCCCAGCATTTT. As protein: CASSLLHGSNQPQHF.

This clonotype was detected only once. The chain carries TRBV15 and TRBJ2-5; D may be TRBD1 or TRBD2 (6 bases each). V gave up 0 bases and J gave up 6 bases, with 17 bases separating them. Per germline, CDR1 LNHNV and CDR2 YYDKDF (reference sequence). The CDR3 has 16 residues. The CDR3 DNA reads TGTGCCACCAGCAGAGAAGGAACGGGGGCGGCGAAGACCCAGTACTTC. This translates into CATSREGTGAAKTQYF.

The sample holds many counts of this clonotype. The J gene is TRBJ2-3, the V gene TRBV5-5, with D maybe TRBD1 (6 bases). The CDR3 consists of 14 residues. Germline CDR1 reads SGHKS; CDR2 reads YYEKEE (reference sequence). Trimming shortened V by 2 bases and J by 4 bases, and 11 bases separated the two germline ends. The CDR3 is CASSLLQGSDTQYF. In nucleotides, the CDR3 is TGTGCCAGCAGCTTACTACAGGGTTCAGATACGCAGTATTTT.

This clonotype has ten or more counts. This chain links TRBV3-1 with TRBJ2-7, with unresolved D. This CDR3 contains 13 residues. The ends were cut back, 1 base at V and 4 bases at J, with 8 bases in the middle. Looked up from germline, CDR1 is LGHDT and CDR2 is YNNKEL (reference sequence). Here the CDR3 reads CASSQGDMYEQYF. The CDR3 DNA sequence: TGTGCCAGCAGCCAAGGTGACATGTACGAGCAGTACTTC.

V is TRBV29-1 and J is TRBJ2-3, with a weak D call TRBD1 (6 bases). Per germline, CDR1 SQVTM and CDR2 ANQGSEA. Trimming pared 6 bases from V and 1 base from J, leaving 14 bases between. This CDR3 has 14 amino acids. The CDR3 reads CSVERSGGTDTQYF. In DNA form, the CDR3 reads TGCAGCGTGGAAAGGTCAGGGGGCACAGATACGCAGTATTTT.

This clonotype has only a few counts. The chain couples TRBV5-1 to TRBJ1-2; TRBD1 might be the D (5 bases). V was shortened by 1 base and J by 3 bases, with 13 bases between the two germline ends. Looked up from germline, CDR1 is SGHRS and CDR2 is YFSETQ. There are 15 residues in the CDR3. CDR3 residues: CASSLFPGNDYGYTF. The CDR3 nucleotides read TGCGCCAGCAGCTTGTTTCCAGGGAACGACTATGGCTACACCTTC.

This clonotype was detected ten times or more. This chain links TRBV5-6 with TRBJ2-7; 10 bases align to TRBD1. CDR3 length: 16 amino acids. Trimming cost V 4 bases and J 5 bases; bases outside gene matches: 12. The germline V gene encodes CDR1 SGHDT and CDR2 YYEEEE. The CDR3 coding sequence is TGTGCCAGCAGCATGATTGGACAGGGGGAATGGGACGAGCAGTACGTC. Protein sequence: CASSMIGQGEWDEQYV.

This clonotype was detected only a few times. The V call is TRBV6-5, the J call TRBJ1-1, with 8 nucleotides matching TRBD1. CDR3 length: 13 residues. Germline V lookup: CDR1 MNHEY, CDR2 SVGAGI. The J segment lost 9 bases and the V segment lost 4 bases, leaving 7 bases of the junction unmatched. CDR3 amino acids: CASSFDRGSQAFF. Here the CDR3 DNA reads TGTGCCAGCAGTTTCGACAGGGGTTCCCAAGCTTTCTTT.

This clonotype has at least ten counts. The chain carries TRBV4-2 and TRBJ2-1; TRBD2 agrees at 11 bases. Germline CDR1 and CDR2: LGHNA and YNFKEQ. V lost 5 bases to trimming and J lost 9 bases; unmatched junction nucleotides: 15. The CDR3 is 17 amino acids. CDR3: CASSEIAGGPGGGEQFF. Here the CDR3 DNA reads TGTGCCAGCAGCGAAATAGCGGGGGGGCCAGGAGGTGGTGAGCAGTTCTTC.

The chain is built from TRBV3-1 and TRBJ2-5, with no clear D. V was shortened by 4 bases and J by 1 base, with 16 bases between the two germline ends. The CDR3 loop spans 16 amino acids. Germline loops: CDR1 LGHDT, CDR2 YNNKEL (reference sequence). The CDR3 sequence is CASSPGVRSIQETQYF. As DNA, the CDR3 is TGTGCCAGCAGCCCAGGCGTCAGATCGATCCAAGAGACCCAGTACTTC.

The rearrangement links TRBV20-1 to TRBJ2-5; 10 bases are shared with TRBD2. The CDR3 is 17 residues long. The junction had 13 bases not matched to a gene; V was cut back by 2 bases and J by 4 bases. Germline V gene lookup returns CDR1 DFQATT and CDR2 SNEGSKA (reference sequence). The CDR3 here is CSARPYDSGGAVETQYF. The CDR3 DNA follows: TGCAGTGCTAGACCCTATGACAGCGGGGGGGCAGTAGAGACCCAGTACTTC.

The rearrangement links TRBV27 to TRBJ2-5; D may be TRBD2 (6 bases). The CDR3 has 15 amino acids. V was trimmed by 0 bases and J by 5 bases, leaving 13 bases between them. Per germline, CDR1 MNHEY and CDR2 SMNVEV (reference sequence). CDR3: CASSLSGGEGETQYF. The DNA for the CDR3 is TGTGCCAGCAGTTTATCCGGGGGAGAAGGGGAGACCCAGTACTTC.

Points on this clonotype: A single base separates this from a much larger clone, so it may be a read error. The chain couples TRBV2 to TRBJ2-7; TRBD1 matches 9 bases. This CDR3 is 12 amino acids long. Germline CDR1 reads SNHLY; CDR2 reads FYNNEI. The ends lost 8 bases at V and 6 bases at J; junction bases unmatched: 5. CDR3 sequence (DNA): TGTGCCAGCGGTCAGGACAGGGGCGAGCAGTACTTC. Translating gives CASGQDRGEQYF.

The chain carries TRBV28 and TRBJ2-7; 7 bases align to TRBD1. Germline V gene data show CDR1 as MDHEN and CDR2 as SYDVKM. CDR3 length equals 16 residues. The trim removed 2 bases at V and 0 bases at J, leaving 7 bases unmatched. The CDR3 region has the DNA TGTGCCAGCAGTTTACAGGGACAGTCGAGCTCCTACGAGCAGTACGTC. Amino acid sequence: CASSLQGQSSSYEQYV.

This clonotype was observed at least ten times. This rearrangement joins TRBV10-2 to TRBJ1-6; D may be TRBD1 (5 bases). CDR1 WSHSY and CDR2 SAAADI come from the germline V gene. The V end was cut by 5 bases, the J end by 10 bases, with 12 bases between. This CDR3 contains 13 residues. The CDR3 is CASSLRVDSPLHF. In DNA form, the CDR3 reads TGCGCCAGCAGTCTCAGGGTAGACTCACCCCTCCACTTT.

The chain has TRBV7-2 and TRBJ2-1; D unresolved. Germline CDR1 is SGHTA and CDR2 is FQGNSA. CDR3 length: 14 amino acids. V was shortened by 1 base and J by 7 bases, with 11 bases between the two germline ends. The CDR3 bases are TGTGCCAGCAGCTTAGTGACCCCGTGGAATGAGCAGTTCTTC. It is translated as CASSLVTPWNEQFF. Complete variable domain (other parts from reference TRBV7-2 and TRBJ2-1): GAGVSQSPSNKVTEKGKDVELRCDPISGHTALYWYRQSLGQGLEFLIYFQGNSAPDKSGLPSDRFSAERTGGSVSTLTIQRTQQEDSAVYLCASSLVTPWNEQFFGPGTRLTVL.

This clonotype came up many times. The chain carries TRBV20-1 and TRBJ1-1, with a weak D call TRBD1 (6 bases). V dropped 6 bases and J dropped 1 base, with 12 bases sitting between them. Germline-derived CDR1 and CDR2 are DFQATT and SNEGSKA (reference sequence). The CDR3 has 13 amino acids. DNA of the CDR3: TGCAGTGCCCTCCCGGACAGGAACACTGAAGCTTTCTTT. Its translation: CSALPDRNTEAFF.

This clonotype was seen ten or more times. V gene TRBV29-1 combines with J gene TRBJ2-1; D could derive from TRBD1 or TRBD2 (5 bases each). The CDR3 sequence is 13 residues long. CDR1 and CDR2 from the germline V gene are SQVTM and ANQGSEA. The V gene lost 1 base and the J gene lost 5 bases, with 9 bases spanning the gap. CDR3 protein: CSVEAGLNNEQFF. The CDR3 bases are TGCAGCGTTGAAGCGGGGCTCAACAATGAGCAGTTCTTC.

V gene TRBV5-1 combines with J gene TRBJ2-7; the D is unclear. V lost 9 bases to trimming and J lost 6 bases, with 19 bases between them. This CDR3 is 13 amino acids long. CDR1 and CDR2 from the germline V gene are SGHRS and YFSETQ. The CDR3: CATALDPAGEQYF. The CDR3 region has the DNA TGCGCCACCGCGCTGGACCCAGCAGGCGAGCAGTACTTC.

The sample holds a few counts of this clonotype. The chain joins TRBV11-2 to TRBJ2-3; D tentatively fits TRBD1 or TRBD2 (5 bases each). This CDR3 comprises 14 residues. Trimming stripped 8 bases from V and 4 bases from J, with 16 bases between. From germline, CDR1 is SGHAT and CDR2 FQNNGV. Written as DNA, the CDR3 is TGTGCCAGCGGGGCTTTTAAACTAGCAGATACGCAGTATTTT. This translates into CASGAFKLADTQYF.

This chain joins TRBV6-2 or TRBV6-3 and TRBJ1-5; D remains ambiguous. The CDR3 has 14 amino acids. V was clipped by 6 bases and J by 3 bases, with 12 bases between them. In germline, CDR1 is MNHEY, CDR2 SVGEGT. The CDR3 DNA reads TGTGCCAGCAGAACTATGAGGGACAATCAGCCCCAGCATTTT. Translated, it gives CASRTMRDNQPQHF.

The rearrangement joins TRBV24-1 to TRBJ2-1; 9 nucleotides line up with TRBD1. With 5 bases clipped from V and 2 bases from J, the junction kept 6 bases outside the gene matches. CDR3 length equals 16 residues. Per germline, CDR1 KGHDR and CDR2 SFDVKD. The CDR3 DNA is TGTGCCACCAGTGGTTCCGGGACAGGGACCTACAATGAGCAGTTCTTC. Translated, it gives CATSGSGTGTYNEQFF.

The chain joins TRBV2 to TRBJ1-2, with unresolved D. The V gene's germline CDR1 is SNHLY and CDR2 FYNNEI. CDR3 length: 15 residues. V dropped 4 bases and J dropped 8 bases, with 20 bases sitting between them. The CDR3 loop is CASSAENLPLSGYTF. CDR3 DNA sequence: TGTGCCAGCAGTGCGGAAAACCTCCCCCTGTCGGGCTACACCTTC.